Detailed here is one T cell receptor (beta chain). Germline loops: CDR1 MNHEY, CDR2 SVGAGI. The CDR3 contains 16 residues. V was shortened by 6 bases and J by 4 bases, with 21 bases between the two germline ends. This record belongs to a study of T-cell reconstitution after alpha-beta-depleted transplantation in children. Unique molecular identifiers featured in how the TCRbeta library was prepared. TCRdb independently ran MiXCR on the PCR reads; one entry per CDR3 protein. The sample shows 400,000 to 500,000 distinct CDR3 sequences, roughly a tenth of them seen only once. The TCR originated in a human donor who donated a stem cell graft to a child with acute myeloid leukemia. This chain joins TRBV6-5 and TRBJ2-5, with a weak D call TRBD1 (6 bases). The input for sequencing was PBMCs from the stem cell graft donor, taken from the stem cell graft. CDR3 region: CASRMGPPRDTETQYF. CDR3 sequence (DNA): TGTGCCAGCAGGATGGGCCCTCCGAGGGACACAGAGACCCAGTACTTC.